The TCR beta chain described here comes from a study of regulatory T cells in long-lasting Graves disease. The CDR3 loop spans 15 amino acids. Germline V lookup: CDR1 SGHAT, CDR2 FQDESV (reference sequence). V was trimmed by 3 bases and J by 2 bases, leaving 11 bases between them. Through Arm-PCR of CDR3 regions and iRepertoire HTBI primers, TCR beta libraries were built. Source study methods: Identification yielded approximately 60 TRBV and around 15 TRBJ segments across samples. MiXCR, run by TCRdb on the multiplex PCR reads, gives a single entry per CDR3 protein. It is TCRdb's table, rather than the study itself, that gives the V and J calls and clone size. The sample has 350,000 to 450,000 distinct CDR3 sequences; roughly 15% are singletons. Time point given: newly diagnosed GD, antithyroid drugs for less than 3 months. Making the TCR library involved RNA that had been extracted from PBMCs. Another study also made use of these data, one on T cells in Graves' hyperthyroidism and ophthalmopathy.

Sequences were derived from peripheral blood mononuclear cells (PBMCs), sampled at new diagnosis, from a patient treated with antithyroid drugs. The source is a woman aged 40 to 49 with Graves disease. V gene TRBV11-1 combines with J gene TRBJ2-1, with D possibly being TRBD2 (6 bases). The CDR3 bases are TGTGCCAGCAGCTTCCGGGCTAGCGCCTACAATGAGCAGTTCTTC. As protein: CASSFRASAYNEQFF.